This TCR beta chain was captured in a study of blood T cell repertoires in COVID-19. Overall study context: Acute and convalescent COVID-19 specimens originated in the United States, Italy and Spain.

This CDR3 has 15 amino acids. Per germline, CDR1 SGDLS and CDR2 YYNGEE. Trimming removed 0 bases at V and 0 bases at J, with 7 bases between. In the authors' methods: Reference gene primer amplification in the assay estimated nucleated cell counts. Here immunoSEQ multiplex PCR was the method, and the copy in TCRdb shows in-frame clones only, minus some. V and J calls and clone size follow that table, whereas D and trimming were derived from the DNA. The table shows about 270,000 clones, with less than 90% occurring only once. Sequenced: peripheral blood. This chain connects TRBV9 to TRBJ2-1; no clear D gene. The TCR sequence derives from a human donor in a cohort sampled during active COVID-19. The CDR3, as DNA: TGTGCCAGCAGCGTAGTTACTGGCTCCTACAATGAGCAGTTCTTC. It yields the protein CASSVVTGSYNEQFF. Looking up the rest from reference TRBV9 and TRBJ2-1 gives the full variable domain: DSGVTQTPKHLITATGQRVTLRCSPRSGDLSVYWYQQSLDQGLQFLIQYYNGEERAKGNILERFSAQQFPDLHSELNLSSLELGDSALYFCASSVVTGSYNEQFFGPGTRLTVL.